Listed below are T cell receptor beta chains from one sample, sequenced in a study of CD8 T cells in Susac syndrome. TCRdb independently ran MiXCR on the immunoSEQ multiplex PCR reads; one entry per CDR3 protein. This sample has 150,000 to 200,000 distinct CDR3 sequences, with around 94% found just once. Sequencing used CD4+ T cells from PBMCs. These TCRs come from a human donor with multiple sclerosis. Each CDR3 is given with its conserved first and last residue. The D gene is left open where the match is weak. Rows may omit the clone size; those that give it use once, few, many or a size class.

d_gene	j_gene	abundance	v_gene	CDR3nt	CDR3aa
.	TRBJ2-7	.	TRBV6-6	TGTGCCAGCAGCGATGGGGCCAGGGTGGCCTACGAGCAGTACTTC	CASSDGARVAYEQYF
.	TRBJ2-1	.	TRBV20-1	TGCAGTGCCGGAGGGGGGAAAACCTACAATGAGCAGTTCTTC	CSAGGGKTYNEQFF
.	TRBJ1-5	.	TRBV30	TGTGCCTGGAGTGTAGGGGGTAGTGCTCAGCCCCAGCATTTT	CAWSVGGSAQPQHF
.	TRBJ1-1	.	TRBV7-6	TGTGCCAGCAGCCCCTCGCCCAGGGCTGAAGCTTTCTTT	CASSPSPRAEAFF
.	TRBJ2-7	.	TRBV13	TGTGCCAGCAGCTTAGACGGGAGCTCCTACGAGCAGTACTTC	CASSLDGSSYEQYF
TRBD2	TRBJ2-7	once	TRBV6-2/TRBV6-3	TGTGCCAGCACTCGGGCGGGAGGGCCGCTCAAGACCTACGAGCAGTACTTC	CASTRAGGPLKTYEQYF
.	TRBJ1-2	.	TRBV12-3/TRBV12-4	TGTGCCAGCAGCCTTTTCCAGTTTGGCTACACCTTC	CASSLFQFGYTF
.	TRBJ2-5	.	TRBV20-1	TGCAGTGCTAGTAGTGGAGGGAGCGAGACCCAGTACTTC	CSASSGGSETQYF
.	TRBJ1-2	.	TRBV24-1	TGTGCCACCAGTGATTTCGACAGAAACTATGGCTACACCTTC	CATSDFDRNYGYTF
TRBD1	TRBJ1-2	.	TRBV12-3/TRBV12-4	TGTGCCAGCACCCAGGGGGGGTCCTATGGCTACACCTTC	CASTQGGSYGYTF
.	TRBJ2-7	.	TRBV18	TGTGCCAGCTCACCACTCAGCTACGAGCAGTACTTC	CASSPLSYEQYF
.	TRBJ1-2	once	TRBV9	TGTGCCAGCACCAACGGGGGATCGGGACATGGCTACACCTTC	CASTNGGSGHGYTF
TRBD2	TRBJ2-7	.	TRBV7-9	TGTGCCAGCAGCGGACTAGCGCGGGAGCAGTACTTC	CASSGLAREQYF
.	TRBJ2-7	.	TRBV27	TGTGCCAGCGGTTCCGGGAGCTCCTACGAGCAGTACTTC	CASGSGSSYEQYF
TRBD1	TRBJ1-1	.	TRBV5-4	TGTGCCAGCAGCTCCCGTGGACAGGGCGACACTGAAGTTTTCTTT	CASSSRGQGDTEVFF
TRBD1	TRBJ2-7	.	TRBV7-9	TGTGCCAGCAGCCCAAATCCGGGACAGGCCTACGAGCAGTACTTC	CASSPNPGQAYEQYF
TRBD2	TRBJ2-7	.	TRBV6-5	TGTGCCAGCAGTAAGCGGGAAGCCTACGAGCAGTACTTC	CASSKREAYEQYF
.	TRBJ1-1	.	TRBV7-9	TGTGCCAGCAGCGGCCCTGAGGGGTACACTGAAGCCTTCTTT	CASSGPEGYTEAFF
TRBD2	TRBJ2-5	.	TRBV7-2	TGTGCCAGCAGCGTAAGGTCTCTAGCGGGAGATGAGACCCAGTACTTC	CASSVRSLAGDETQYF
.	TRBJ2-7	once	TRBV6-1	TGTGCCAGCAGTGAAAAGGGGAACGAGGACGAGCAGTACTTC	CASSEKGNEDEQYF
.	TRBJ2-6	.	TRBV20-1	TGCAGTGCTAGTCAGAGCTCTGGGGCCAACGTCCTGACTTTC	CSASQSSGANVLTF
.	TRBJ2-6	once	TRBV30	TGTGCCTGGAGTGGTGGGGACTTCTCTGGGGCCAACGTCCTGACTTTC	CAWSGGDFSGANVLTF
TRBD2	TRBJ2-3	.	TRBV14	TGTGCCAGCCGTCTGACTAGCGGTCCAGATACGCAGTATTTT	CASRLTSGPDTQYF
TRBD1	TRBJ1-5	.	TRBV24-1	TGTGCCACCAGTGCCCAGGGACAGGGAAGCAATCAGCCCCAGCATTTT	CATSAQGQGSNQPQHF
.	TRBJ2-7	.	TRBV10-3	TGTGCCACCCGGGACTTGGCTCACGAGCAGTACTTC	CATRDLAHEQYF
.	TRBJ1-5	.	TRBV4-1	TGCGCCAGCAGCCAAGATCTAGGGGGGACCGCGGAGCCCCAGCATTTT	CASSQDLGGTAEPQHF
TRBD2	TRBJ2-1	.	TRBV28	TGTGCCAGCAGTTCGACTAGCGGGAGATACAATGAGCAGTTCTTC	CASSSTSGRYNEQFF
.	TRBJ1-5	.	TRBV12-3/TRBV12-4	TGTGCCAGCAGCACACGTGGCAATCAGCCCCAGCATTTT	CASSTRGNQPQHF
.	TRBJ2-2	.	TRBV24-1	TGTGCCACCAGTGATAGTTGGACGGCGAACACCGGGGAGCTGTTTTTT	CATSDSWTANTGELFF
.	TRBJ1-4	.	TRBV3-1	TGTGCCAGCAGCCAAGCCTCACCGCCGGGTAATGAAAAACTGTTTTTT	CASSQASPPGNEKLFF
.	TRBJ2-3	.	TRBV29-1	TGCAGCGTTGTTCCATGGGGGAGAGGTGGATTAGATACGCAGTATTTT	CSVVPWGRGGLDTQYF
.	TRBJ2-2	.	TRBV29-1	TGCAGCGTTGCCAAGGGTTTAACCGGGGAGCTGTTTTTT	CSVAKGLTGELFF